This passage covers 20 T cell receptor beta chains from one sample sequenced in a study of T cell responses to AZD1222 COVID-19 vaccine. Profiling relied on immunoSEQ multiplex PCR, and the TCRdb table lists in-frame clones only, not all of them. Here the sample spans under 300,000 clones, 93% being singletons. The specimen comprised peripheral blood, sampled on day 0 of AZD1222 vaccination. Receptors were obtained from an adult in good health.

This rearrangement joins TRBV7-3 to TRBJ2-2; 9 nucleotides line up with TRBD1. The CDR3 is 17 amino acids. V dropped 0 bases and J dropped 3; count of bases not matched to a gene: 5. Germline V gene sequence: CDR1 SGHTA, CDR2 FQGTGA. CDR3 nucleotide sequence: TGTGCCAGCAGCTTAACCCGGGACAGGGCACACACCGGGGAGCTGTTTTTT. It is translated as CASSLTRDRAHTGELFF.

This sequence joins TRBV11-2 and TRBJ1-1; D not certain. Trimming stripped 9 bases from V and 1 base from J, with 12 bases between. CDR3 length: 13 amino acids. Germline CDR1 reads SGHAT; CDR2 reads FQNNGV. CDR3 sequence: CASLRAGNTEAFF. The CDR3 DNA is TGTGCCAGTTTGCGGGCAGGGAACACTGAAGCTTTCTTT.

V gene TRBV5-1 combines with J gene TRBJ1-4; 7 positions match TRBD1. The CDR3 is 13 residues long. Trimming cost V 5 bases and J 7 bases; bases outside gene matches: 5. The germline V gene encodes CDR1 SGHRS and CDR2 YFSETQ. The CDR3 loop is CASRTGLSEKLFF. The CDR3 bases are TGCGCCAGCAGGACAGGGTTGAGTGAAAAACTGTTTTTT. Full variable domain (rest looked up from reference TRBV5-1 and TRBJ1-4): KAGVTQTPRYLIKTRGQQVTLSCSPISGHRSVSWYQQTPGQGLQFLFEYFSETQRNKGNFPGRFSGRQFSNSRSEMNVSTLELGDSALYLCASRTGLSEKLFFGSGTQLSVL.

The rearrangement links TRBV2 to TRBJ1-6; perhaps TRBD1 as D (6 bases). V lost 3 bases and J lost 14, with 14 bases in between. CDR1 and CDR2 from the germline V gene are SNHLY and FYNNEI. The CDR3 totals 13 residues. The CDR3: CASSETGPGTLHF. The CDR3 DNA is TGTGCCAGCAGTGAGACAGGCCCCGGGACCCTCCACTTT.

The chain couples TRBV19 to TRBJ1-5, with a tentative D call TRBD1 (6 bases). Trimming stripped 5 bases from V and 4 bases from J, with 15 bases between. Germline CDR1 is LNHDA and CDR2 is SQIVND (reference sequence). The CDR3 has 15 amino acids. The CDR3 is CASSSPDSLNQPQHF. CDR3 sequence (DNA): TGTGCCAGTAGTTCCCCGGACAGTCTTAATCAGCCCCAGCATTTT.

The V gene is TRBV29-1, the J gene TRBJ2-7, with a tentative D call TRBD2 (6 bases). Trimming removed 0 bases from V and 6 bases from J, with 12 bases in between. CDR3 length: 13 residues. Germline V gives CDR1 SQVTM, CDR2 ANQGSEA. The CDR3 sequence is CSVEEGWRGEQYF. CDR3 sequence (DNA): TGCAGCGTTGAAGAGGGGTGGAGGGGCGAGCAGTACTTC.

J is TRBJ1-2 and V is TRBV29-1; 7 bases align to TRBD1. Germline lookup yields CDR1 SQVTM and CDR2 ANQGSEA. The junction had 5 bases not matched to a gene; V was cut back by 0 bases and J by 4 bases. There are 14 residues in the CDR3. The CDR3 sequence is CSVEEGTESYGYTF. CDR3 DNA sequence: TGCAGCGTTGAAGAGGGGACAGAGAGCTATGGCTACACCTTC.

The chain is built from TRBV18 and TRBJ1-2, with 7 bases fitting TRBD1. Trimming removed 4 bases from V and 6 bases from J; junction bases left unmatched: 17. The CDR3 has 17 residues. CDR1 is KGHSH and CDR2 is LQKENI in the germline V gene. The CDR3 here is CASSQGAQARAGNGYTF. Here the CDR3 DNA reads TGTGCCAGCTCACAGGGGGCACAGGCAAGAGCCGGGAATGGCTACACCTTC.

This clone was recorded only once. The V gene is TRBV5-1, the J gene TRBJ2-7, with 10 bases that match TRBD1. CDR1 SGHRS and CDR2 YFSETQ come from the germline V gene. There are 16 residues in the CDR3. Unmatched junction bases numbered 9, after V lost 5 bases and J lost 1 base. The CDR3 is CASSPGTGESSYEQYF. CDR3 DNA: TGCGCCAGCAGTCCCGGGACAGGGGAGTCGTCCTACGAGCAGTACTTC.

This clone was seen a single time. V is TRBV7-8 and J is TRBJ2-5, with D possibly being TRBD2 (6 bases). Trimming pared 4 bases from V and 2 bases from J, leaving 14 bases between. Per the germline V gene, CDR1 is SGHVS and CDR2 is FQNEAQ. This CDR3 has 15 amino acids. CDR3 DNA sequence: TGTGCCAGCAGCTCGTCTACGGGACTGCAAGAGACCCAGTACTTC. It codes for CASSSSTGLQETQYF.

This chain joins TRBV28 and TRBJ1-3; D not certain. The length of the CDR3 is 14 residues. CDR1 and CDR2 (germline): MDHEN, SYDVKM. Trimming left V 4 bases short and J 8 bases short, with 15 bases between. This chain's CDR3 is CASSSGGSVDTIYF. The CDR3, as DNA: TGTGCCAGCAGTTCGGGCGGCAGTGTAGACACCATATATTTT. Full variable domain (remainder filled in from reference TRBV28 and TRBJ1-3): DVKVTQSSRYLVKRTGEKVFLECVQDMDHENMFWYRQDPGLGLRLIYFSYDVKMKEKGDIPEGYSVSREKKERFSLILESASTNQTSMYLCASSSGGSVDTIYFGEGSWLTVV.

This clone showed up just once. The chain recombines TRBV5-1 with TRBJ2-7; 9 nucleotides line up with TRBD2. The junction had 5 bases not matched to a gene; V was cut back by 0 bases and J by 7 bases. The germline V gene encodes CDR1 SGHRS and CDR2 YFSETQ. The CDR3 has 14 residues. CDR3 in amino acids: CASSLGSGGREQYF. In nucleotides, the CDR3 is TGCGCCAGCAGCTTGGGTAGCGGGGGACGAGAGCAGTACTTC.

The genes are TRBV20-1 and TRBJ2-2, with 10 bases aligning to TRBD1. The CDR3 extends over 13 amino acids. Germline CDR1 DFQATT, CDR2 SNEGSKA (reference sequence). V lost 3 bases, J lost 6 bases, and 1 base stayed unmatched. CDR3 protein: CSASDRGPGELFF. The CDR3, as DNA: TGCAGTGCTAGTGACAGGGGGCCCGGGGAGCTGTTTTTT.

CDR3 nucleotide sequence: TGCGCCAGCAGCTTGGCTGGACACCCTCGCGAGCAGTACTTC. It specifies CASSLAGHPREQYF. The V and J genes are TRBV5-1 and TRBJ2-7; perhaps TRBD1 as D (5 bases). Trimming left V 0 bases short and J 6 bases short, with 13 bases between. CDR1 and CDR2 (germline): SGHRS, YFSETQ. This CDR3 has 14 amino acids. Supplemented by reference TRBV5-1 and TRBJ2-7, the full variable domain reads KAGVTQTPRYLIKTRGQQVTLSCSPISGHRSVSWYQQTPGQGLQFLFEYFSETQRNKGNFPGRFSGRQFSNSRSEMNVSTLELGDSALYLCASSLAGHPREQYFGPGTRLTVT.

The chain uses TRBV19 and TRBJ2-7, with TRBD2 identical over 9 bases. The germline V gene encodes CDR1 LNHDA and CDR2 SQIVND (reference sequence). The CDR3 is 13 amino acids. The V gene end was trimmed by 7 bases and the J gene end by 5 bases; junction bases not matched to a gene: 6. The CDR3 coding sequence is TGTGCCAGTATCCAGCGGGGGGCAAACGAGCAGTACTTC. Amino acid sequence: CASIQRGANEQYF.

The gene calls are TRBV6-2 or TRBV6-3 and TRBJ2-5; 7 positions match TRBD1. The junction had 13 bases not matched to a gene; V was cut back by 5 bases and J by 4 bases. The CDR3 covers 16 residues. CDR1 and CDR2 from the germline V gene are MNHEY and SVGEGT. CDR3: CASSLRAGTVRETQYF. The CDR3 DNA follows: TGTGCCAGCAGTCTAAGAGCCGGGACAGTCAGAGAGACCCAGTACTTC.

This clone appeared once. The chain employs TRBV29-1 and TRBJ2-7, with unresolved D. Germline CDR1 and CDR2: SQVTM and ANQGSEA. This CDR3 spans 8 amino acids. V lost 6 bases to trimming and J lost 9 bases, with 6 bases between them. CDR3 loop: CSVRRQYF. The CDR3 DNA is TGCAGCGTCAGGAGGCAGTACTTC.

This clone was seen just once. This chain links TRBV9 with TRBJ2-6; no reliable D call. The CDR3 loop spans 17 amino acids. Germline-derived CDR1 and CDR2 are SGDLS and YYNGEE. Trimming removed 0 bases at V and 15 bases at J, with 25 bases between. CDR3 in amino acids: CASSVVAEPEPQEALTF. The CDR3 DNA reads TGTGCCAGCAGCGTAGTGGCCGAGCCCGAACCACAAGAGGCCCTGACTTTC.

The J gene is TRBJ2-3, the V gene TRBV11-2, with 11 positions matching TRBD2. The trim removed 7 bases at V and 3 bases at J, leaving 3 bases unmatched. CDR3 length: 14 amino acids. Germline CDR1 is SGHAT and CDR2 is FQNNGV. Here the CDR3 DNA reads TGTGCCAGCACCAGACTAGCGGGAACAGATACGCAGTATTTT. The encoded protein is CASTRLAGTDTQYF.

The chain carries TRBV19 and TRBJ2-1; no clear D. From germline, CDR1 is LNHDA and CDR2 SQIVND (reference sequence). The V and J ends lost 1 base and 0 bases respectively, with 7 bases between them. The CDR3 has 15 amino acids. In nucleotides, the CDR3 is TGTGCCAGTAGTATAGTCCGGAGCTCCTACAATGAGCAGTTCTTC. This gives the protein CASSIVRSSYNEQFF.